One and the same sample provided the 18 T cell receptor beta chains below, sequenced in a study of T-cell memory formation after mild COVID-19. TCRdb used MiXCR to reprocess the 5' RACE reads, holding one entry per CDR3 protein. The table lists 550,000 to 700,000 distinct CDR3 sequences, about a sixth of them singletons. The sequenced sample consisted of PBMCs or a T cell subset sorted from them (not recorded which). All receptors derive from an adult woman who had mild COVID-19 (a few samples of this study predate the infection). Cell type and time point are not known.

V and J are TRBV7-9 and TRBJ1-2; no definite D call. The CDR3 length is 15 residues. Per the germline V gene, CDR1 is SEHNR and CDR2 is FQNEAQ (reference sequence). V dropped 2 bases and J dropped 7 bases, with 17 bases sitting between them. CDR3 DNA: TGTGCCAGCAGCTTACCGGGTGTGGCGGTGACTGGCTACACCTTC. Protein: CASSLPGVAVTGYTF. The variable domain in full, with the rest retrieved from reference TRBV7-9 and TRBJ1-2, is DTGVSQNPRHKITKRGQNVTFRCDPISEHNRLYWYRQTLGQGPEFLTYFQNEAQLEKSRLLSDRFSAERPKGSFSTLEIQRTEQGDSAMYLCASSLPGVAVTGYTFGSGTRLTVV.

V gene TRBV7-9 combines with J gene TRBJ2-7; D gene uncertain. Germline lookup yields CDR1 SEHNR and CDR2 FQNEAQ (reference sequence). The CDR3 extends over 11 amino acids. V dropped 3 bases and J dropped 6 bases, with 6 bases sitting between them. The CDR3 nucleotides are TGTGCCAGCAGCTTTCGGACCGAGCAGTACTTC. It yields the protein CASSFRTEQYF.

This clonotype was counted ten times or more. The rearrangement links TRBV20-1 to TRBJ2-1, with 7 bases identical to TRBD2. CDR3 length: 15 amino acids. The germline V gene has CDR1 DFQATT and CDR2 SNEGSKA (reference sequence). With V trimmed by 5 bases and J by 9 bases, 16 bases remained unmatched. The CDR3 spells CSAPRTSLVGGEQFF. The CDR3 DNA follows: TGCAGTGCTCCCAGGACTAGTTTAGTTGGGGGTGAGCAGTTCTTC.

This clonotype was seen a few times. The genes are TRBV15 and TRBJ1-5, with D unclear. The CDR3 totals 14 residues. The germline gives CDR1 LNHNV, CDR2 YYDKDF (reference sequence). Trimming shortened V by 1 base and J by 4 bases, and 8 bases separated the two germline ends. As DNA, the CDR3 is TGTGCCACCAGCAGAGCGGCAGAGAATCAGCCCCAGCATTTT. Translation: CATSRAAENQPQHF.

The J gene is TRBJ2-5, the V gene TRBV7-8; D perhaps matches TRBD1 (6 bases). Per the germline V gene, CDR1 is SGHVS and CDR2 is FQNEAQ. This CDR3 has 14 residues. Trimming removed 1 base at V and 2 bases at J, with 8 bases between. The CDR3 nucleotides read TGTGCCAGCAGCTTAGATACAGGGCAAGAGACCCAGTACTTC. Translating it yields CASSLDTGQETQYF.

This clonotype turned up a few times. The V call is TRBV7-2, the J call TRBJ2-3, with D perhaps being TRBD1 or TRBD2 (5 bases each). Germline V gene lookup returns CDR1 SGHTA and CDR2 FQGNSA. There are 17 residues in the CDR3. Trimming took 5 bases from V and 2 from J, leaving 20 bases between them. DNA of the CDR3: TGTGCCAGCAGCCACAACGGGGCGGGCCCACCCACAGATACGCAGTATTTT. Protein product: CASSHNGAGPPTDTQYF.

The J gene is TRBJ2-2, the V gene TRBV12-3 or TRBV12-4; 13 nucleotides line up with TRBD2. This CDR3 is built from 17 residues. V was pared by 6 bases and J by 3 bases, with 7 bases of the junction left unmatched. DNA of the CDR3: TGTGCCAGCAGGGGGACTAGCGGGATGGGGGACACCGGGGAGCTGTTTTTT. Its protein product is CASRGTSGMGDTGELFF.

The V call is TRBV19, the J call TRBJ2-3; D perhaps matches TRBD1 (5 bases). Germline V gives CDR1 LNHDA, CDR2 SQIVND (reference sequence). V lost 6 bases to trimming and J lost 5 bases, with 12 bases between them. This CDR3 is built from 13 residues. The CDR3 sequence is CASSPKGRDTQYF. CDR3 sequence (DNA): TGTGCCAGTAGCCCAAAGGGGCGAGATACGCAGTATTTT.

This clonotype has only a few counts. The rearrangement links TRBV29-1 to TRBJ1-1; 7 nucleotides match TRBD1. The CDR3 covers 15 residues. Trimming cost V 5 bases and J 1 base; bases outside gene matches: 10. Germline V CDR1 and CDR2: SQVTM, ANQGSEA. CDR3 residues: CSVYRRAGGNTEAFF. The CDR3 DNA reads TGCAGCGTTTACCGACGGGCAGGGGGGAACACTGAAGCTTTCTTT.

This clonotype has only a few counts. The chain combines TRBV12-3 or TRBV12-4 with TRBJ2-5, with 8 bases aligning to TRBD2. This CDR3 region has 14 residues. V shed 8 bases and J 5 bases; nucleotides not matched to a gene: 10. The CDR3 reads CASALAGSIETQYF. The CDR3 nucleotides are TGTGCCAGCGCCTTAGCGGGATCCATCGAGACCCAGTACTTC.

The rearrangement joins TRBV3-1 to TRBJ1-2; tentative D call: TRBD1 (6 bases). Trimming removed 1 base from V and 3 bases from J, with 18 bases in between. Germline values: CDR1 LGHDT, CDR2 YNNKEL (reference sequence). This CDR3 region has 17 residues. CDR3 coding DNA: TGTGCCAGCAGCCAAGTAGGCTTATTGGGGGGCCACTATGGCTACACCTTC. It encodes CASSQVGLLGGHYGYTF.

The table lists this clonotype with a few counts. The genes are TRBV29-1 and TRBJ1-2; D is unresolved. This CDR3 comprises 13 residues. In germline, CDR1 is SQVTM, CDR2 ANQGSEA. V was shortened by 5 bases and J by 6 bases, with 16 bases between the two germline ends. CDR3: CSVKDRLADGYTF. The CDR3 bases are TGCAGCGTTAAGGACCGATTGGCCGATGGCTACACCTTC.

This rearrangement joins TRBV23-1 to TRBJ1-5, with D hard to call. TRBV23-1 is labeled an ORF, and its function is uncertain. The CDR3 runs to 16 residues. Trimming removed 1 base at V and 2 bases at J, with 12 bases between. The CDR3 is CASSQFDTPGNQPQHF. The CDR3 DNA is TGCGCCAGCAGTCAATTTGACACGCCGGGCAATCAGCCCCAGCATTTT.

The chain employs TRBV28 and TRBJ2-3, with D perhaps given as TRBD1 or TRBD2 (6 bases each). V lost 11 bases and J 5 bases, leaving 23 bases between the germline ends. CDR3 size: 15 residues. Germline-derived CDR1 and CDR2 are MDHEN and SYDVKM. CDR3 DNA sequence: TGTGCCGGCCAAAAGGGGGGAAGGGGTGGAGATACGCAGTATTTT. Amino acids: CAGQKGGRGGDTQYF.

The V gene is TRBV12-3 or TRBV12-4, the J gene TRBJ2-1; TRBD2 matches at 9 bases. V dropped 1 base and J dropped 6; count of bases not matched to a gene: 4. The CDR3 runs to 15 residues. The CDR3 DNA reads TGTGCCAGCAGTTTAGGGCTAGCGGGGACCAATGAGCAGTTCTTC. The encoded protein is CASSLGLAGTNEQFF.

In this sample, this clonotype turned up a few times. The V call is TRBV5-8, the J call TRBJ2-1; 8 bases map to TRBD1. V lost 3 bases to trimming and J lost 2 bases; unmatched junction nucleotides: 10. The CDR3 is 17 residues long. Germline assignment: CDR1 SGHTS and CDR2 YDEGEE. Here the CDR3 DNA reads TGTGCCAGCAGCTCGGGGACGGGGACAGGTACCTACAATGAGCAGTTCTTC. This translates into CASSSGTGTGTYNEQFF.

The sample holds a few counts of this clonotype. The V call is TRBV7-9, the J call TRBJ2-1, with 10 bases that match TRBD2. CDR1 and CDR2 (germline): SEHNR, FQNEAQ (reference sequence). V gave up 3 bases and J gave up 5 bases; unmatched junction bases: 13. CDR3 length: 18 amino acids. The DNA of the CDR3 is TGTGCCAGCAGCTTGCCAGCGGGAGGGCCTTCCCCACACAATGAGCAGTTCTTC. It translates to CASSLPAGGPSPHNEQFF.

The chain combines TRBV7-9 with TRBJ2-2; D not certain. The V gene's germline CDR1 is SEHNR and CDR2 FQNEAQ (reference sequence). The ends were cut back, 0 bases at V and 5 bases at J, with 13 bases in the middle. The CDR3 contains 16 residues. The CDR3 DNA is TGTGCCAGCAGCTTAGCCGGCGACATGCAGACCGGGGAGCTGTTTTTT. Its protein is CASSLAGDMQTGELFF.